These 25 T cell receptor beta chains originate from one sample sequenced in a study of shared T cell receptors in the human thymus. The assay was immunoSEQ multiplex PCR, and TCRdb's table has in-frame clones only and misses some. The data show approximately 490,000 clones, around three quarters seen once. The sample was also linked to a second study, of human thymus T cells.

Specimen: thymocytes. These receptors all come from a boy in the first two years of life with a congenital heart defect.

The chain couples TRBV11-2 to TRBJ2-1, with TRBD2 matching 7 bases. CDR1 is SGHAT, CDR2 FQNNGV, per germline. The ends lost 1 base at V and 1 base at J; junction bases unmatched: 4. CDR3 size: 16 residues. This chain's CDR3 is CASSLGWEGSYNEQFF. CDR3 bases: TGTGCCAGCAGCTTAGGTTGGGAGGGGTCCTACAATGAGCAGTTCTTC.

This chain connects TRBV4-3 to TRBJ2-7; 8 bases map to TRBD1. Germline V gene data show CDR1 as LGHNA and CDR2 as YSLEER. This CDR3 has 14 residues. J gave up 5 bases and V 4 bases, and 7 bases lay outside the gene matches. DNA for the CDR3: TGCGCCAGCAGCCCCTGGACAGGGTGGGACGAGCAGTACTTC. As protein: CASSPWTGWDEQYF.

CDR3 protein: CASSIRPGQGYNEQFF. CDR3 bases: TGTGCCAGTAGTATCCGACCGGGACAGGGATACAATGAGCAGTTCTTC. V usage is TRBV19 and J usage is TRBJ2-1, with TRBD1 matching 9 bases. Per the germline V gene, CDR1 is LNHDA and CDR2 is SQIVND (reference sequence). The V gene end was trimmed by 3 bases and the J gene end by 4 bases; junction bases not matched to a gene: 7. This CDR3 contains 16 residues.

The J gene is TRBJ1-3, the V gene TRBV11-3, with TRBD1 as a possible D gene (6 bases). V lost 5 bases, J lost 2 bases, and 16 bases lay in between. Germline loops: CDR1 SGHNT, CDR2 YENEEA. This CDR3 comprises 16 residues. In DNA form, the CDR3 reads TGTGCCAGCAGCCCGCGTGGGGGCTCCCCTGGAAACACCATATATTTT. Amino acids: CASSPRGGSPGNTIYF. Combining the CDR3 with reference TRBV11-3 and TRBJ1-3 gives the whole variable domain EAGVVQSPRYKIIEKKQPVAFWCNPISGHNTLYWYLQNLGQGPELLIRYENEEAVDDSQLPKDRFSAERLKGVDSTLKIQPAELGDSAVYLCASSPRGGSPGNTIYFGEGSWLTVV.

The V and J genes are TRBV2 and TRBJ2-7; 9 bases align to TRBD1. There are 15 residues in the CDR3. Germline lookup yields CDR1 SNHLY and CDR2 FYNNEI. V shed 8 bases and J 4 bases; nucleotides not matched to a gene: 12. CDR3 region: CASVAPDRGGYEQYF. The CDR3 nucleotides are TGTGCCAGCGTGGCCCCGGACAGGGGTGGGTACGAGCAGTACTTC.

This clone was recorded only once. The chain joins TRBV14 to TRBJ2-7; 11 positions match TRBD2. CDR1 and CDR2 from the germline V gene are SGHDN and FVKESK. The CDR3 consists of 17 residues. Trimming cost V 1 base and J 2 bases; bases outside gene matches: 7. Here the CDR3 DNA reads TGTGCCAGCAGCCAAGGTACCCGACTAGCGGGGACCTACGAGCAGTACTTC. Residues: CASSQGTRLAGTYEQYF.

The chain carries TRBV15 and TRBJ2-1; possible D gene TRBD1, 5 bases. Per germline, CDR1 LNHNV and CDR2 YYDKDF (reference sequence). V gave up 3 bases and J gave up 4 bases, with 19 bases separating them. CDR3 length: 17 amino acids. The CDR3 DNA sequence: TGTGCCACCAGCAGGGGGTCGACAGTATGGGGATACAATGAGCAGTTCTTC. This sequence encodes CATSRGSTVWGYNEQFF.

V is TRBV9 and J is TRBJ2-5; 15 nucleotides agree with TRBD2. The CDR3 loop spans 15 amino acids. The trim removed 4 bases at V and 5 bases at J, leaving 3 bases unmatched. Germline CDR1 reads SGDLS; CDR2 reads YYNGEE. The DNA for the CDR3 is TGTGCCAGCAGCTCCGGACTAGCGGGAGGGGAGACCCAGTACTTC. Translated, it gives CASSSGLAGGETQYF.

The table lists this clone with a few counts. The chain uses TRBV4-3 and TRBJ2-3; maybe TRBD2 (5 bases). The CDR3 spans 16 residues. Germline CDR1 LGHNA, CDR2 YSLEER. The V end lost 1 base, the J end lost 2 bases, and 13 bases lay between the germline ends. CDR3 sequence: CASSQVSGSNTDTQYF. CDR3 DNA: TGCGCCAGCAGCCAAGTGTCGGGGAGCAACACAGATACGCAGTATTTT.

Concerning this clone itself: Other DNA sequences from this sample encode an identical CDR3 as well. The rearrangement uses TRBV25-1 and TRBJ1-1; D is possibly TRBD1 (5 bases). Germline assignment: CDR1 MGHDK and CDR2 SYGVNS. The ends were cut back, 4 bases at V and 1 base at J, with 10 bases in the middle. The CDR3 has 14 amino acids. The CDR3 reads CASSAGGTNTEAFF. CDR3 nucleotides: TGTGCCAGCAGTGCCGGCGGGACGAACACTGAAGCTTTCTTT.

In its sample, this clone was seen once. This sequence joins TRBV4-3 and TRBJ1-2, with 7 bases matching TRBD1. The V gene end was trimmed by 0 bases and the J gene end by 6 bases; junction bases not matched to a gene: 16. The CDR3 spans 18 residues. The V gene's germline CDR1 is LGHNA and CDR2 YSLEER. The CDR3, as DNA: TGCGCCAGCAGCCAAGATCCCCCCGAAACAGGGGAGAGTGATGGCTACACCTTC. Translated: CASSQDPPETGESDGYTF.

This clone occurred a few times. The V gene is TRBV19, the J gene TRBJ1-4, with TRBD1 matching 7 bases. The CDR3 covers 18 residues. J gave up 0 bases and V 5 bases, and 12 bases lay outside the gene matches. Germline CDR1 and CDR2: LNHDA and SQIVND (reference sequence). This chain's CDR3 is CASSLSPGQSATNEKLFF. The CDR3 DNA reads TGTGCCAGTAGTCTCTCACCGGGACAGTCTGCAACTAATGAAAAACTGTTTTTT.

V and J are TRBV10-2 and TRBJ2-5; tentative D call: TRBD1 (5 bases). CDR1 is WSHSY, CDR2 SAAADI, per germline. The CDR3 sequence is 14 residues long. V gave up 6 bases and J gave up 0 bases, with 11 bases separating them. The CDR3 nucleotides read TGCGCCAGCAGACCGACAGTGTACCAAGAGACCCAGTACTTC. It yields the protein CASRPTVYQETQYF.

This clone was counted only a few times. The chain employs TRBV6-5 and TRBJ1-1; a weak D match, TRBD1 (6 bases). Germline CDR1 and CDR2: MNHEY and SVGAGI. There are 14 residues in the CDR3. V shed 3 bases and J shed 1 base, with 9 bases lying between them. The DNA of the CDR3 is TGTGCCAGCAGTTATCCAGGGGAGAACACTGAAGCTTTCTTT. Protein: CASSYPGENTEAFF.

The chain uses TRBV30 and TRBJ1-4; maybe TRBD1 (5 bases). This CDR3 is built from 13 residues. Germline V gene sequence: CDR1 GTSNPN, CDR2 SVGIG (reference sequence). V gave up 3 bases and J gave up 5 bases, with 10 bases separating them. The CDR3 protein is CAWRTQGNEKLFF. CDR3 nucleotides: TGTGCCTGGAGGACTCAGGGAAATGAAAAACTGTTTTTT.

This clone has a single count. J is TRBJ1-1 and V is TRBV28; no clear D gene. V was cut by 2 bases and J by 1 base, with 5 bases left in between. The V gene's germline CDR1 is MDHEN and CDR2 SYDVKM. The CDR3 runs to 13 residues. The CDR3 DNA follows: TGTGCCAGCAGTTTAGGCCCGAACACTGAAGCTTTCTTT. This sequence encodes CASSLGPNTEAFF.

V gene TRBV18 combines with J gene TRBJ1-5; 10 nucleotides align to TRBD1. Germline-derived CDR1 and CDR2 are KGHSH and LQKENI. The V segment lost 3 bases and the J segment 2 bases; nucleotides outside the gene matches: 1. The CDR3 has 15 amino acids. Here the CDR3 reads CASSPGTGGNQPQHF. DNA of the CDR3: TGTGCCAGCTCACCGGGGACAGGGGGCAATCAGCCCCAGCATTTT.

The chain couples TRBV30 to TRBJ2-3, with TRBD1 matching over 8 bases. V shed 5 bases and J 2 bases; nucleotides not matched to a gene: 6. The CDR3 is made up of 14 amino acids. From germline, CDR1 is GTSNPN and CDR2 SVGIG (reference sequence). The CDR3 spells CAWSTGAVTDTQYF. For the CDR3, the DNA is TGTGCCTGGTCGACAGGGGCGGTCACAGATACGCAGTATTTT.

This clone was counted only a few times. The chain is built from TRBV4-3 and TRBJ2-7, with 10 bases matching TRBD2. This CDR3 comprises 14 residues. With 2 bases clipped from V and 5 bases from J, the junction kept 3 bases outside the gene matches. CDR1 and CDR2 from the germline V gene are LGHNA and YSLEER. CDR3 nucleotide sequence: TGCGCCAGCAGCCAAACTAGCGGGGCCCACGAGCAGTACTTC. Translated: CASSQTSGAHEQYF.

This chain joins TRBV6-5 and TRBJ2-3, with D tentatively TRBD2 (6 bases). V was cut by 2 bases and J by 0 bases, with 9 bases left in between. The CDR3 totals 15 residues. Germline CDR1 is MNHEY and CDR2 is SVGAGI. Written as DNA, the CDR3 is TGTGCCAGCAGTTACGGGGGGAGAAGCACAGATACGCAGTATTTT. Translated: CASSYGGRSTDTQYF.

This clone has more than one count but fewer than ten. The chain uses TRBV11-3 and TRBJ2-7; a weak D match, TRBD2 (6 bases). Germline CDR1 SGHNT, CDR2 YENEEA. Trimming removed 5 bases from V and 2 bases from J, with 10 bases in between. This CDR3 is built from 13 residues. The CDR3, as DNA: TGTGCCAGCAGCCGGGGGTGGCCCTACGAGCAGTACTTC. It specifies CASSRGWPYEQYF.

This chain joins TRBV4-1 and TRBJ2-1; no reliable D call. Trimming removed 0 bases from V and 7 bases from J, with 13 bases in between. CDR3 length: 15 residues. Germline V lookup: CDR1 MGHRA, CDR2 YSYEKL. The CDR3 coding sequence is TGCGCCAGCAGCCAAGAGCTAAAGCGATGTAATGAGCAGTTCTTC. As protein: CASSQELKRCNEQFF.

The chain uses TRBV6-5 and TRBJ2-7, with D unresolved. The CDR3 contains 14 residues. Germline V gives CDR1 MNHEY, CDR2 SVGAGI. With 4 bases removed from V and 0 bases from J, the gap between germline ends came to 10 bases. CDR3 bases: TGTGCCAGCAGTTCTGACACCCACTCCTACGAGCAGTACTTC. As protein: CASSSDTHSYEQYF.

The V gene is TRBV7-2, the J gene TRBJ2-1; TRBD2 matches at 16 bases. Germline values: CDR1 SGHTA, CDR2 FQGNSA. V dropped 5 bases and J dropped 2; count of bases not matched to a gene: 9. The CDR3 contains 19 residues. The CDR3 reads CASSPGLAGGPVAYNEQFF. The CDR3 DNA reads as TGTGCCAGCAGCCCGGGACTAGCGGGAGGGCCGGTGGCCTACAATGAGCAGTTCTTC.

This clone has only a few counts. V and J are TRBV14 and TRBJ2-2; 7 nucleotides match TRBD2. The CDR3 is made up of 17 amino acids. Germline V CDR1 and CDR2: SGHDN, FVKESK. Trimming cost V 1 base and J 1 base; bases outside gene matches: 6. The CDR3 reads CASSQVKERENTGELFF. The CDR3 region has the DNA TGTGCCAGCAGCCAAGTTAAGGAGCGGGAGAACACCGGGGAGCTGTTTTTT.